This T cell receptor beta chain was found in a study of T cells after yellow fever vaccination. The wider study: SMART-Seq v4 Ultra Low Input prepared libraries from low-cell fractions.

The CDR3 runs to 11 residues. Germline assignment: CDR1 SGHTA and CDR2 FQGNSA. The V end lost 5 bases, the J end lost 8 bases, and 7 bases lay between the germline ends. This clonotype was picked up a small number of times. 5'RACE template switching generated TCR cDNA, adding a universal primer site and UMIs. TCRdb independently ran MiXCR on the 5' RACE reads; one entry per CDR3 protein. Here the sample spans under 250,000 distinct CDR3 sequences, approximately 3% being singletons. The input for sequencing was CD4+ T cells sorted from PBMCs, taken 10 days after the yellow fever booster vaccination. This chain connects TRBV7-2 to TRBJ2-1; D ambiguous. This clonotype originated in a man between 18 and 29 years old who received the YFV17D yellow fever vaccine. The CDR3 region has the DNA TGTGCCAGCAGCCCCAGGCATGAGCAGTTCTTC. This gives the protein CASSPRHEQFF.